These 29 T cell receptor beta chains came from one sample sequenced in a study of cytomegalovirus exposure and HLA in healthy donors. The PCR used 60 Vbeta and 13 Jbeta primers. Profiled with immunoSEQ multiplex PCR; TCRdb holds only in-frame clones, not every one. This table holds 150,000 to 200,000 clones, roughly three quarters found once. The sequenced material came from PBMCs. These TCRs come from a man younger than 30 in good health and CMV-seropositive.

This clone appeared once. V gene TRBV4-1 combines with J gene TRBJ2-5; TRBD1 aligns across 9 bases. The CDR3 totals 16 residues. V dropped 4 bases and J dropped 5; count of bases not matched to a gene: 11. CDR1 is MGHRA, CDR2 YSYEKL, per germline. CDR3 residues: CASSPRAGTGIETQYF. CDR3 DNA sequence: TGCGCCAGCAGCCCGCGTGCCGGGACAGGGATTGAGACCCAGTACTTC.

This clone has just a few counts. The chain uses TRBV25-1 and TRBJ1-5, with TRBD1 matching over 7 bases. The germline CDR1 and CDR2 sequences are MGHDK and SYGVNS. V was clipped by 8 bases and J by 5 bases; unmatched bases: 3. The CDR3 is 12 residues long. The CDR3 DNA is TGTGCCAGCTCCACAGGGGATCAGCCCCAGCATTTT. It codes for CASSTGDQPQHF.

The chain carries TRBV11-3 and TRBJ1-2, with D possibly matching TRBD1 (5 bases). The CDR3 is 14 amino acids. Germline values: CDR1 SGHNT, CDR2 YENEEA. Deletions cut 0 bases from V and 2 bases from J, with 7 bases between. The CDR3: CASSLDGGNYGYTF. The CDR3 bases are TGTGCCAGCAGCTTAGATGGGGGGAACTATGGCTACACCTTC.

The V gene is TRBV9, the J gene TRBJ1-3; D not certain. There are 14 residues in the CDR3. Trimming removed 0 bases from V and 0 bases from J, with 4 bases in between. Germline-derived CDR1 and CDR2 are SGDLS and YYNGEE. CDR3 sequence: CASSVEPSGNTIYF. The CDR3 DNA reads as TGTGCCAGCAGCGTAGAGCCCTCTGGAAACACCATATATTTT.

This rearrangement joins TRBV6-1 to TRBJ2-7, with 7 bases matching TRBD1. The germline V gene has CDR1 MNHNS and CDR2 SASEGT. V lost 4 bases and J lost 0; bases outside the gene matches: 9. The CDR3 spans 16 residues. The CDR3 nucleotides read TGTGCCAGCAGTGGTCTTTGGACAGGAGCCTCCTACGAGCAGTACGTC. This translates into CASSGLWTGASYEQYV.

The table lists this clone with a few counts. The chain employs TRBV5-1 and TRBJ1-4; D perhaps matches TRBD1 (6 bases). Germline lookup yields CDR1 SGHRS and CDR2 YFSETQ. V lost 4 bases, J lost 7 bases, and 14 bases lay in between. This CDR3 is 14 amino acids long. The chain's CDR3 is CASSPRDIREKLFF. The CDR3 DNA reads as TGCGCCAGCAGCCCCCGGGACATACGTGAAAAACTGTTTTTT.

The V call is TRBV7-9, the J call TRBJ2-6, with 9 bases identical to TRBD2. Germline assignment: CDR1 SEHNR and CDR2 FQNEAQ (reference sequence). The CDR3 runs to 17 residues. CDR3 nucleotide sequence: TGTGGTGGTGTGCTAGCGGGGCCCGCCTCTGGGGCCAACGTCCTGACTTTC. Its protein product is CGGVLAGPASGANVLTF.

The chain is built from TRBV5-4 and TRBJ2-3; 7 bases align to TRBD1. The CDR3 runs to 13 residues. CDR1 and CDR2 from the germline V gene are SGHNT and YYREEE (reference sequence). V shed 9 bases and J 2 bases; nucleotides not matched to a gene: 6. This chain's CDR3 is CAIGQEYTDTQYF. The CDR3 nucleotides read TGTGCCATCGGACAGGAGTACACAGATACGCAGTATTTT.

This clone was detected only a few times. DNA for the CDR3: TGTGCCAGCAGCTTGGCAACAGAGTTCAATCAGCCCCAGCATTTT. This sequence encodes CASSLATEFNQPQHF. The chain has TRBV5-5 and TRBJ1-5; no clear D gene. The CDR3 has 15 residues. V lost 0 bases, J lost 3 bases, and 10 bases lay in between. Germline V lookup: CDR1 SGHKS, CDR2 YYEKEE (reference sequence).

The J gene is TRBJ2-1, the V gene TRBV6-6; 8 nucleotides agree with TRBD2. Germline values: CDR1 MNHNY, CDR2 SVGAGI (reference sequence). This CDR3 is 16 amino acids long. Losses at the gene ends were 3 bases for V and 0 bases for J; bases not matched to a gene: 4. The CDR3 DNA reads TGTGCCAGCAGTTATTCGGGGGGGAGCTCCTACAATGAGCAGTTCTTC. Residues: CASSYSGGSSYNEQFF.

A single count supports this clone. For the CDR3, the DNA is TGTGCCAGCAGCGATAGACAGGCCCATGAGCAGTTCTTC. Protein: CASSDRQAHEQFF. The rearrangement uses TRBV7-9 and TRBJ2-1, with a possible D match to TRBD1 (6 bases). This CDR3 is built from 13 residues. The V end lost 5 bases, the J end lost 8 bases, and 13 bases lay between the germline ends. CDR1 SEHNR and CDR2 FQNEAQ come from the germline V gene (reference sequence).

The rearrangement joins TRBV27 to TRBJ1-6; TRBD1 agrees at 9 bases. Germline V gives CDR1 MNHEY, CDR2 SMNVEV (reference sequence). V lost 5 bases and J lost 10; bases outside the gene matches: 9. This CDR3 spans 15 amino acids. The CDR3 nucleotides are TGTGCCAGCAGTCGACCCGGGACAGGGCAATCACCCCTCCACTTT. Translation: CASSRPGTGQSPLHF.

V is TRBV10-3 and J is TRBJ2-7, with TRBD1 matching over 8 bases. V trimming: 5 bases; J trimming: 6 bases; junction bases outside the gene matches: 3. This CDR3 has 12 amino acids. CDR1 ENHRY and CDR2 SYGVKD come from the germline V gene. CDR3 in amino acids: CAISRDRGEQYV. CDR3 DNA: TGTGCCATCAGTCGAGACAGGGGCGAGCAGTACGTC.

The chain is built from TRBV6-5 and TRBJ2-1; the match to TRBD2 covers 13 bases. The trim removed 6 bases at V and 13 bases at J, leaving 9 bases unmatched. Germline CDR1 and CDR2: MNHEY and SVGAGI. There are 14 residues in the CDR3. The CDR3 loop reads CASRLLAGGLHQFF. The CDR3 nucleotides are TGTGCCAGCAGATTACTAGCGGGGGGGCTTCATCAGTTCTTC.

This clone was seen only a few times. The gene calls are TRBV6-1 and TRBJ2-1; D unclear. Germline CDR1 is MNHNS and CDR2 is SASEGT. Deletions cut 7 bases from V and 8 bases from J, with 15 bases between. CDR3 length equals 13 residues. The CDR3 sequence is CASTPPGQYEQFF. The DNA of the CDR3 is TGTGCCAGCACCCCCCCTGGGCAATATGAGCAGTTCTTC.

This clone occurred once. V is TRBV2 and J is TRBJ2-7; 10 nucleotides agree with TRBD1. Germline V gene lookup returns CDR1 SNHLY and CDR2 FYNNEI. This CDR3 contains 14 residues. V lost 3 bases to trimming and J lost 3 bases; unmatched junction nucleotides: 2. The CDR3 DNA is TGTGCCAGCAGTGACAGGGACAGGGGCTACGAGCAGTACGTC. This encodes CASSDRDRGYEQYV.

The V and J genes are TRBV19 and TRBJ1-1; D might be TRBD1 (6 bases). In germline, CDR1 is LNHDA, CDR2 SQIVND (reference sequence). There are 15 residues in the CDR3. Trimming pared 5 bases from V and 1 base from J, leaving 14 bases between. DNA of the CDR3: TGTGCCAGTAGTCTGAGGGGGGGGCGGAACACTGAAGCTTTCTTT. It codes for CASSLRGGRNTEAFF.

This sequence joins TRBV4-1 and TRBJ2-5; 7 bases match TRBD1. The germline V gene encodes CDR1 MGHRA and CDR2 YSYEKL. This CDR3 has 14 residues. V was clipped by 2 bases and J by 1 base; unmatched bases: 1. Written as DNA, the CDR3 is TGCGCCAGCAGCCAAAGACAGGGCCAAGAGACCCAGTACTTC. This sequence encodes CASSQRQGQETQYF.

The rearrangement joins TRBV27 to TRBJ2-1; unclear D gene. The CDR3 loop spans 16 amino acids. V lost 3 bases to trimming and J lost 0 bases, with 12 bases between them. Germline V gene sequence: CDR1 MNHEY, CDR2 SMNVEV (reference sequence). CDR3 sequence: CASSFPLMSSYNEQFF. In DNA form, the CDR3 reads TGTGCCAGCAGTTTCCCTCTCATGAGCTCCTACAATGAGCAGTTCTTC.

The gene calls are TRBV6-1 and TRBJ1-1; 7 bases are shared with TRBD1. The CDR3 spans 16 residues. Per the germline V gene, CDR1 is MNHNS and CDR2 is SASEGT. The ends lost 1 base at V and 1 base at J; junction bases unmatched: 6. CDR3 residues: CASSEVKGAPNTEAFF. CDR3 DNA: TGTGCCAGCAGTGAAGTTAAGGGGGCGCCGAACACTGAAGCTTTCTTT.

The chain is built from TRBV7-3 and TRBJ2-3, with 11 bases that match TRBD2. The CDR3 spans 20 residues. In germline, CDR1 is SGHTA, CDR2 FQGTGA. V was pared by 2 bases and J by 1 base, with 14 bases of the junction left unmatched. CDR3 DNA sequence: TGTGCCAGCAGCTTACTGGGAGGGAGCACTAGCGGGGGCCGCACAGATACGCAGTATTTT. As protein: CASSLLGGSTSGGRTDTQYF.

The chain links TRBV7-9 to TRBJ1-4; D call uncertain. V gave up 2 bases and J gave up 4 bases, with 11 bases separating them. This CDR3 is 15 amino acids long. The germline CDR1 and CDR2 sequences are SEHNR and FQNEAQ (reference sequence). The CDR3 coding sequence is TGTGCCAGCAGCTTATTGGCCGAATATAATGAAAAACTGTTTTTT. It specifies CASSLLAEYNEKLFF.

The rearrangement uses TRBV7-9 and TRBJ2-5; 8 nucleotides align to TRBD1. V gave up 3 bases and J gave up 5 bases; unmatched junction bases: 11. CDR3 size: 16 residues. Germline V gene sequence: CDR1 SEHNR, CDR2 FQNEAQ (reference sequence). CDR3 region: CASSFKAQGARETQYF. The DNA for the CDR3 is TGTGCCAGCAGCTTCAAGGCGCAGGGGGCGAGGGAGACCCAGTACTTC. Using reference TRBV7-9 and TRBJ2-5 for the parts outside the CDR3, the full variable domain is DTGVSQNPRHKITKRGQNVTFRCDPISEHNRLYWYRQTLGQGPEFLTYFQNEAQLEKSRLLSDRFSAERPKGSFSTLEIQRTEQGDSAMYLCASSFKAQGARETQYFGPGTRLLVL.

The rearrangement links TRBV27 to TRBJ2-7; 7 nucleotides align to TRBD1. There are 12 residues in the CDR3. Looked up from germline, CDR1 is MNHEY and CDR2 is SMNVEV (reference sequence). V trimming: 6 bases; J trimming: 4 bases; junction bases outside the gene matches: 3. The CDR3: CASSPGGYEQYV. In nucleotides, the CDR3 is TGTGCCAGCAGCCCAGGGGGTTACGAGCAGTACGTC.

This chain links TRBV7-2 with TRBJ1-6, with D maybe TRBD1 (6 bases). Germline lookup yields CDR1 SGHTA and CDR2 FQGNSA. This CDR3 spans 14 amino acids. Trimming removed 5 bases from V and 10 bases from J, with 15 bases in between. The CDR3 here is CASSDGQGISPLHF. In nucleotides, the CDR3 is TGTGCCAGCAGCGACGGGCAGGGGATCTCACCCCTCCACTTT.

The J gene is TRBJ1-1, the V gene TRBV2; maybe TRBD1 (6 bases). The CDR3 has 12 amino acids. Germline V lookup: CDR1 SNHLY, CDR2 FYNNEI. V was clipped by 6 bases and J by 6 bases, with 11 bases between them. This CDR3 is CASRATGPEAFF. For the CDR3, the DNA is TGTGCCAGCAGAGCCACAGGGCCTGAAGCTTTCTTT. Full variable domain (rest looked up from reference TRBV2 and TRBJ1-1): EPEVTQTPSHQVTQMGQEVILRCVPISNHLYFYWYRQILGQKVEFLVSFYNNEISEKSEIFDDQFSVERPDGSNFTLKIRSTKLEDSAMYFCASRATGPEAFFGQGTRLTVV.

This clone was detected only a few times. The chain uses TRBV2 and TRBJ2-7, with D tentatively TRBD2 (6 bases). Germline CDR1 SNHLY, CDR2 FYNNEI. The ends were cut back, 7 bases at V and 6 bases at J, with 25 bases in the middle. CDR3 length: 16 residues. CDR3 in DNA: TGTGCCAGCACCCAAGCGGGCCTAGCGTACAACGGCGAGCAGTACGTC. Its protein product is CASTQAGLAYNGEQYV.

V and J are TRBV28 and TRBJ2-7, with 7 bases identical to TRBD1. Trimming took 3 bases from V and 2 from J; bases not matched to a gene: 4. Germline V CDR1 and CDR2: MDHEN, SYDVKM. CDR3 length: 14 residues. In DNA form, the CDR3 reads TGTGCCAGCAGTTTCGACAGGGATCCCTACGAGCAGTACGTC. Amino acid sequence: CASSFDRDPYEQYV.

This chain's CDR3 is CASSARDRGSEAFF. As DNA, the CDR3 is TGTGCCAGCAGCGCACGGGACAGGGGATCTGAAGCTTTCTTT. This chain joins TRBV13 and TRBJ1-1; 10 bases are shared with TRBD1. The CDR3 runs to 14 residues. The germline gives CDR1 PRHDT, CDR2 FYEKMQ (reference sequence). V gave up 5 bases and J gave up 6 bases; unmatched junction bases: 6.